This T cell receptor beta chain emerged from a study of blood T cells in healthy people across ages. Together with a sample-barcoded 5' primer, a J-beta primer mix was included in a second PCR lasting about 6 to 11 cycles. TCRdb re-called the 5' RACE reads through MiXCR, storing one row per CDR3 protein. The sample shows about 780,000 distinct CDR3 sequences, about 45% of them seen only once. CDR1 and CDR2 from the germline V gene are SEHNR and FQNEAQ (reference sequence). The V and J ends lost 5 bases and 7 bases, in that order; junction bases with no gene match: 17. CDR3 length: 17 amino acids. In this sample, this clonotype turned up a few times.

Sequencing was performed on blood. The gene calls are TRBV7-9 and TRBJ2-3; 8 positions agree with TRBD1. The source of this sequence is a man older than 75 in good health. CDR3 DNA sequence: TGTGCCAGCAGCAACCTCGGACAGGGCCGGAGGTTGCATACGCAGTATTTT. Its protein product is CASSNLGQGRRLHTQYF.